The present TCR beta chain was sequenced within a study of identifying expanded T cells in peripheral blood. V was trimmed by 6 bases and J by 4 bases, leaving 9 bases between them. Germline CDR1 DFQATT, CDR2 SNEGSKA (reference sequence). This CDR3 comprises 11 residues. Profiled with immunoSEQ multiplex PCR; TCRdb holds only in-frame clones, not every one. Of 70,000 to 100,000 clones listed, roughly 91% are singletons. The source of this sequence is a person between 18 and 75 years old in good health. Sequencing was carried out using blood. The chain couples TRBV20-1 to TRBJ1-1, with no clear D. CDR3 sequence: CSAPVATEAFF. In DNA, the CDR3 is TGCAGTGCCCCCGTGGCCACTGAAGCTTTCTTT.